These 32 T cell receptor beta chains were sequenced from one sample in a study of cytomegalovirus exposure and HLA in healthy donors. Use of 60 Vbeta and 13 Jbeta primers characterized the PCR. Sequencing was performed with immunoSEQ multiplex PCR; in TCRdb, only in-frame clones are kept and a portion is missing. The table lists about 140,000 clones, roughly 80% of them singletons, with 1.2% in the top ten. The sample consisted of PBMCs. The origin of the receptors is a female donor in good health and CMV-seronegative.

V and J are TRBV5-1 and TRBJ2-5; perhaps TRBD1 as D (5 bases). V was pared by 3 bases and J by 2 bases, with 8 bases between. The germline CDR1 and CDR2 sequences are SGHRS and YFSETQ. The CDR3 totals 13 residues. CDR3 sequence reads: CASSWQGQETQYF. DNA for the CDR3: TGCGCCAGCAGCTGGCAGGGTCAAGAGACCCAGTACTTC.

V and J are TRBV5-1 and TRBJ1-3, with a tentative D call TRBD1 (6 bases). V was clipped by 4 bases and J by 3 bases, with 14 bases between them. The CDR3 sequence is 15 residues long. Germline V gives CDR1 SGHRS, CDR2 YFSETQ. The CDR3 DNA sequence: TGCGCCAGCAGCGAAGGACAGCTCGATGGAAACACCATATATTTT. Protein: CASSEGQLDGNTIYF.

This clone was seen more than once but under ten times. The CDR3 here is CASSSADPQETQYF. In DNA, the CDR3 is TGTGCCAGCAGTTCAGCGGATCCTCAAGAGACCCAGTACTTC. The chain joins TRBV6-5 to TRBJ2-5; D perhaps matches TRBD2 (5 bases). V was clipped by 4 bases and J by 2 bases, with 11 bases between them. The CDR3 is 14 amino acids. Germline V gene data show CDR1 as MNHEY and CDR2 as SVGAGI.

This clone was seen just once. J is TRBJ2-7 and V is TRBV28; 8 nucleotides align to TRBD1. The CDR3 covers 13 residues. Per germline, CDR1 MDHEN and CDR2 SYDVKM. V dropped 8 bases and J dropped 3; count of bases not matched to a gene: 6. The CDR3 region has the DNA TGTGCCAGCCAGTCGGGACAGGACTACGAGCAGTACTTC. It codes for CASQSGQDYEQYF.

The rearrangement uses TRBV28 and TRBJ1-2, with a possible D match to TRBD1 (5 bases). V gave up 6 bases and J gave up 7 bases, with 12 bases separating them. The germline gives CDR1 MDHEN, CDR2 SYDVKM. The CDR3 has 12 amino acids. The CDR3 here is CASSSSQGGYTF. The CDR3 DNA follows: TGTGCCAGCAGCTCGTCTCAGGGTGGCTACACCTTC.

The V gene is TRBV6-6, the J gene TRBJ2-2; TRBD2 matches 13 bases. Trimming took 4 bases from V and 8 from J; bases not matched to a gene: 7. Germline lookup yields CDR1 MNHNY and CDR2 SVGAGI (reference sequence). The length of the CDR3 is 16 residues. The DNA for the CDR3 is TGTGCCAGCAGTTTAGACCAGGGACTAGCGGGAGGGGAGCTGTTTTTT. This codes for CASSLDQGLAGGELFF.

The chain uses TRBV27 and TRBJ2-5; 8 bases fit TRBD2. J was trimmed by 5 bases and V by 8 bases; bases with no gene match: 10. From germline, CDR1 is MNHEY and CDR2 SMNVEV (reference sequence). The CDR3 spans 14 residues. CDR3 DNA sequence: TGTGCCAGCCATGAAGCGGGAGTAGAGGAGACCCAGTACTTC. Amino acids: CASHEAGVEETQYF.

This CDR3 reads CASSFYARGQGGTEAFF. In nucleotides, the CDR3 is TGTGCCAGCAGTTTCTATGCCCGGGGACAGGGCGGCACTGAAGCTTTCTTT. The gene calls are TRBV28 and TRBJ1-1; 9 bases agree with TRBD1. Trimming at V came to 3 bases and at J to 4 bases, leaving 12 bases not matched to a gene. This CDR3 is 17 amino acids long. CDR1 and CDR2 (germline): MDHEN, SYDVKM. The full variable domain, with the rest looked up from reference TRBV28 and TRBJ1-1, is DVKVTQSSRYLVKRTGEKVFLECVQDMDHENMFWYRQDPGLGLRLIYFSYDVKMKEKGDIPEGYSVSREKKERFSLILESASTNQTSMYLCASSFYARGQGGTEAFFGQGTRLTVV.

The chain carries TRBV4-2 and TRBJ2-7; the match to TRBD2 covers 10 bases. The V segment lost 3 bases and the J segment 4 bases; nucleotides outside the gene matches: 15. This CDR3 is 18 amino acids long. CDR1 and CDR2 from the germline V gene are LGHNA and YNFKEQ. CDR3 protein: CASSQGRGASGSAYEQYF. CDR3 bases: TGTGCCAGCAGCCAGGGGCGTGGGGCTAGCGGGAGTGCTTACGAGCAGTACTTC.

This rearrangement joins TRBV28 to TRBJ1-5, with 7 bases fitting TRBD1. The CDR3 length is 14 residues. The germline CDR1 and CDR2 sequences are MDHEN and SYDVKM. V was clipped by 5 bases and J by 5 bases; unmatched bases: 6. The CDR3 is CASSPRTGDQPQHF. The DNA of the CDR3 is TGTGCCAGCAGTCCCCGGACAGGTGATCAGCCCCAGCATTTT.

V usage is TRBV27 and J usage is TRBJ2-3; 7 positions agree with TRBD1. The CDR3 consists of 15 residues. V trimming: 2 bases; J trimming: 4 bases; junction bases outside the gene matches: 6. Germline CDR1 is MNHEY and CDR2 is SMNVEV (reference sequence). This CDR3 is CASSLQGGRADTQYF. The CDR3 nucleotides read TGTGCCAGCAGTTTACAAGGGGGCAGGGCAGATACGCAGTATTTT.

This clone was recorded only once. The chain joins TRBV30 to TRBJ1-2, with D possibly matching TRBD1 (6 bases). The V end was cut by 2 bases, the J end by 4 bases, with 17 bases between. CDR1 is GTSNPN and CDR2 is SVGIG in the germline V gene (reference sequence). The CDR3 extends over 15 amino acids. CDR3 nucleotide sequence: TGTGCCTGGAGTTCTGGCTTCCGAGGGGGCTATGGCTACACCTTC. It translates to CAWSSGFRGGYGYTF.

The chain uses TRBV7-9 and TRBJ1-3; 7 nucleotides line up with TRBD1. V trimming: 0 bases; J trimming: 7 bases; junction bases outside the gene matches: 3. Germline lookup yields CDR1 SEHNR and CDR2 FQNEAQ (reference sequence). The length of the CDR3 is 14 residues. In DNA, the CDR3 is TGTGCCAGCAGCTTAGCGGGACAGCGGAACACCATATATTTT. It is translated as CASSLAGQRNTIYF.

The rearrangement joins TRBV4-1 to TRBJ1-1; a possible D gene is TRBD1 (6 bases). V was trimmed by 1 base and J by 3 bases, leaving 9 bases between them. The CDR3 contains 14 residues. Germline lookup yields CDR1 MGHRA and CDR2 YSYEKL. The CDR3 reads CASSQVGAYTEAFF. The CDR3 DNA reads as TGCGCCAGCAGCCAAGTGGGGGCATACACTGAAGCTTTCTTT.

The CDR3 DNA follows: TGTGCCAGCAGCGCCACAGGGGACTCCTACGAGCAGTACTTC. This sequence encodes CASSATGDSYEQYF. The V gene is TRBV21-1, the J gene TRBJ2-7; the DNA was not compared with TRBD1, the D call given in the table. TRBV21-1 is reported as a pseudogene. This CDR3 comprises 14 residues.

This clone has only a few counts. The gene calls are TRBV6-6 and TRBJ2-6; 7 bases align to TRBD1. V lost 11 bases, J lost 1 base, and 2 bases stayed unmatched. There are 13 residues in the CDR3. Germline V CDR1 and CDR2: MNHNY, SVGAGI (reference sequence). The CDR3 bases are TGTGCCGAGGGGGCTTCTGGGGCCAACGTCCTGACTTTC. Its protein product is CAEGASGANVLTF.

V and J are TRBV5-4 and TRBJ1-2, with TRBD1 as a possible D gene (5 bases). Germline values: CDR1 SGHNT, CDR2 YYREEE (reference sequence). V was shortened by 4 bases and J by 3 bases, with 16 bases between the two germline ends. The CDR3 has 15 residues. The CDR3 here is CASSIPQGGDYGYTF. In DNA, the CDR3 is TGTGCCAGCAGCATTCCCCAGGGAGGAGACTATGGCTACACCTTC.

This clone has a single count. The genes are TRBV29-1 and TRBJ2-7; D possibly corresponds to TRBD1 (6 bases). This CDR3 spans 13 amino acids. Trimming removed 4 bases at V and 0 bases at J, with 10 bases between. Germline CDR1 is SQVTM and CDR2 is ANQGSEA. As DNA, the CDR3 is TGCAGCGTTGCTCCAGGGGCCTCCTACGAGCAGTACTTC. The encoded protein is CSVAPGASYEQYF.

This chain connects TRBV9 to TRBJ1-1; the D is unclear. From germline, CDR1 is SGDLS and CDR2 YYNGEE. V was pared by 0 bases and J by 4 bases, with 7 bases between. The CDR3 sequence is 13 residues long. The CDR3 is CASSVAGSTEAFF. Written as DNA, the CDR3 is TGTGCCAGCAGCGTAGCTGGTAGCACTGAAGCTTTCTTT.

J is TRBJ1-3 and V is TRBV25-1; 7 bases are a match to TRBD1. V lost 5 bases and J lost 3; bases outside the gene matches: 4. From germline, CDR1 is MGHDK and CDR2 SYGVNS. This CDR3 region has 14 residues. CDR3 sequence reads: CASSSTGIGNTIYF. In DNA, the CDR3 is TGTGCCAGCAGTTCGACAGGGATTGGAAACACCATATATTTT.

The count of this clone is one. The chain is built from TRBV5-1 and TRBJ2-7, with D possibly TRBD1 on 5 matching bases. The germline V gene has CDR1 SGHRS and CDR2 YFSETQ. The germline V and J ends were trimmed by 2 bases and 3 bases, with 15 bases remaining between them. There are 15 residues in the CDR3. Here the CDR3 DNA reads TGCGCCAGCAGCTTTTTTGGACACGCGAACTACGAGCAGTACTTC. Protein: CASSFFGHANYEQYF.

In this sample, this clone turned up a few times. This chain uses TRBV7-3 with TRBJ2-6; D gene ambiguous. The V gene's germline CDR1 is SGHTA and CDR2 FQGTGA. V was cut by 3 bases and J by 4 bases, with 4 bases left in between. The CDR3 spans 13 residues. CDR3 bases: TGTGCCAGCAGCTTCCTGGGGGCCAACGTCCTGACTTTC. Its translation is CASSFLGANVLTF.

V and J are TRBV6-6 and TRBJ1-3, with unresolved D. This CDR3 contains 14 residues. Germline CDR1 and CDR2: MNHNY and SVGAGI (reference sequence). The V end lost 6 bases, the J end lost 1 base, and 10 bases lay between the germline ends. Written as DNA, the CDR3 is TGTGCCAGCAGCCCCGGCGGTTCTGGAAACACCATATATTTT. Its translation is CASSPGGSGNTIYF.

The chain uses TRBV11-2 and TRBJ2-7, with a weak D call TRBD2 (6 bases). The ends were cut back, 2 bases at V and 6 bases at J, with 17 bases in the middle. The CDR3 length is 15 residues. Germline CDR1 reads SGHAT; CDR2 reads FQNNGV. The CDR3 loop reads CASSLNLLEGFEQYF. The CDR3 DNA reads as TGTGCCAGCAGCTTAAATCTCCTGGAGGGCTTCGAGCAGTACTTC.

The count of this clone is one. V and J are TRBV2 and TRBJ2-5; the D gene is possibly TRBD2 (5 bases). The ends were cut back, 5 bases at V and 5 bases at J, with 15 bases in the middle. The CDR3 covers 14 residues. CDR1 SNHLY and CDR2 FYNNEI come from the germline V gene. The CDR3, as DNA: TGTGCCAGCAGTACTAGAGGGAGTGGCGAGACCCAGTACTTC. Residues: CASSTRGSGETQYF.

This clone has a handful of counts. Written as DNA, the CDR3 is TGTGCCAGCAGTCTGACAGGGGGGGGAGATACGCAGTATTTT. It translates to CASSLTGGGDTQYF. The chain is built from TRBV2 and TRBJ2-3; 9 bases are a match to TRBD1. With 5 bases clipped from V and 5 bases from J, the junction kept 5 bases outside the gene matches. CDR1 and CDR2 from the germline V gene are SNHLY and FYNNEI. The CDR3 runs 14 residues.

V usage is TRBV9 and J usage is TRBJ2-7, with D possibly TRBD2 on 6 matching bases. Trimming pared 3 bases from V and 5 bases from J, leaving 24 bases between. The length of the CDR3 is 17 residues. The germline gives CDR1 SGDLS, CDR2 YYNGEE. The CDR3 here is CASSAHPGGVYEDEQYF. In DNA, the CDR3 is TGTGCCAGCAGCGCCCACCCAGGCGGGGTCTATGAGGACGAGCAGTACTTC. The full variable domain, completed using reference TRBV9 and TRBJ2-7, is DSGVTQTPKHLITATGQRVTLRCSPRSGDLSVYWYQQSLDQGLQFLIQYYNGEERAKGNILERFSAQQFPDLHSELNLSSLELGDSALYFCASSAHPGGVYEDEQYFGPGTRLTVT.

The CDR3 DNA sequence: TGTGCCTGGAGTGATATTAGCGGGGACACAGATACGCAGTATTTT. The encoded protein is CAWSDISGDTDTQYF. The chain has TRBV30 and TRBJ2-3; 8 nucleotides agree with TRBD2. This CDR3 comprises 15 residues. With 1 base clipped from V and 2 bases from J, the junction kept 5 bases outside the gene matches. Germline V gene sequence: CDR1 GTSNPN, CDR2 SVGIG (reference sequence).

This clone has a single count. The chain recombines TRBV6-1 with TRBJ1-2; the D gene is possibly TRBD1 (6 bases). This CDR3 region has 15 residues. Germline lookup yields CDR1 MNHNS and CDR2 SASEGT. Trimming removed 3 bases at V and 2 bases at J, with 13 bases between. CDR3 DNA: TGTGCCAGCAGTGATGACAGGCCTCCAAACTATGGCTACACCTTC. Translation gives CASSDDRPPNYGYTF.

The V call is TRBV7-9, the J call TRBJ2-5; 7 positions agree with TRBD1. V lost 5 bases, J lost 5 bases, and 5 bases stayed unmatched. CDR1 and CDR2 from the germline V gene are SEHNR and FQNEAQ (reference sequence). CDR3 size: 13 residues. CDR3 protein: CASSRQGEETQYF. Here the CDR3 DNA reads TGTGCCAGCAGCAGACAGGGCGAGGAGACCCAGTACTTC.

The V call is TRBV25-1, the J call TRBJ2-6; D uncertain. CDR1 is MGHDK, CDR2 SYGVNS, per germline. The ends were cut back, 3 bases at V and 3 bases at J, with 18 bases in the middle. CDR3 size: 18 residues. DNA of the CDR3: TGTGCCAGCAGTGAGGTGGGCGTGGGCCAGAGTGGGGCCAACGTCCTGACTTTC. Protein product: CASSEVGVGQSGANVLTF.

CDR3 protein: CAISPSAYEQYF. The CDR3 nucleotides are TGTGCCATCAGTCCGTCCGCCTACGAGCAGTACTTC. This chain connects TRBV10-3 to TRBJ2-7; D gene uncertain. The CDR3 is 12 amino acids. V was cut by 5 bases and J by 2 bases, with 7 bases left in between. Germline-derived CDR1 and CDR2 are ENHRY and SYGVKD.